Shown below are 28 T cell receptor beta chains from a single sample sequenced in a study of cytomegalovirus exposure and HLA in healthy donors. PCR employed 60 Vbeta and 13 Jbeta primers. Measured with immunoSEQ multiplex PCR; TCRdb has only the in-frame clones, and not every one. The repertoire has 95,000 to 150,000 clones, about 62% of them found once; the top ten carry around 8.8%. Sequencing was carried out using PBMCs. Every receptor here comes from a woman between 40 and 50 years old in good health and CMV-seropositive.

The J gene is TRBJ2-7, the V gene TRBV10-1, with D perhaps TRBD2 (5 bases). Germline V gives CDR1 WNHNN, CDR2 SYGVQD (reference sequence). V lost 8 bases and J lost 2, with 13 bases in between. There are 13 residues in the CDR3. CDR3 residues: CASQAPGTYEQYF. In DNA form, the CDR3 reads TGCGCCAGCCAGGCGCCCGGGACCTACGAGCAGTACTTC.

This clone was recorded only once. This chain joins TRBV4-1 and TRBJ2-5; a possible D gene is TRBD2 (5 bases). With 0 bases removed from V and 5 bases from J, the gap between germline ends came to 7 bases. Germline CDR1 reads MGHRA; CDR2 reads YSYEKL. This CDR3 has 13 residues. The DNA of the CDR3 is TGCGCCAGCAGCCAAGAGTGGGAGGAGACCCAGTACTTC. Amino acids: CASSQEWEETQYF.

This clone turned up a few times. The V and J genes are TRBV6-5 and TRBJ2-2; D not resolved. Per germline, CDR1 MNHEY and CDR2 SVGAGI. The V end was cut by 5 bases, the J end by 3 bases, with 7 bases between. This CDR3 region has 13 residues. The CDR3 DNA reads TGTGCCAGCAGTGTAACGGACACCGGGGAGCTGTTTTTT. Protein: CASSVTDTGELFF.

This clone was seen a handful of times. CDR3 in DNA: TGTGCCAGCAGTCCGGACAGGGAAGGAGGCTACACCTTC. Residues: CASSPDREGGYTF. The chain recombines TRBV6-1 with TRBJ1-2, with 8 bases aligning to TRBD1. Germline V gene lookup returns CDR1 MNHNS and CDR2 SASEGT. The CDR3 is 13 amino acids. V was clipped by 5 bases and J by 8 bases; unmatched bases: 7.

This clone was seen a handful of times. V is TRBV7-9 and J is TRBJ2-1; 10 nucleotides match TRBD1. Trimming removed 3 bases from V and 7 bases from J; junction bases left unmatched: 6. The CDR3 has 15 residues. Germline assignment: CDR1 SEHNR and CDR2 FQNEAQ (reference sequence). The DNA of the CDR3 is TGTGCCAGCAGCTTTCGACAGGGGGCGGAAAATGAGCAGTTCTTC. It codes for CASSFRQGAENEQFF.

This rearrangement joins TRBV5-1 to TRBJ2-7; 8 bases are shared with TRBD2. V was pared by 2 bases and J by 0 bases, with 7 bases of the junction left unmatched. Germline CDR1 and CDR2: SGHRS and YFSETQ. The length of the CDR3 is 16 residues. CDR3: CASSLGSGGSSYEQYF. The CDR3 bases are TGCGCCAGCAGCTTAGGAAGCGGGGGTAGCTCCTACGAGCAGTACTTC.

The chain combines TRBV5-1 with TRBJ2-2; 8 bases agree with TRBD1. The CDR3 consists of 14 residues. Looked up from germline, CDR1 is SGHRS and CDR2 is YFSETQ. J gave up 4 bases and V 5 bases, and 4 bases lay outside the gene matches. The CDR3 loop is CASRRTGSTGELFF. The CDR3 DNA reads TGCGCCAGCAGGAGGACAGGGTCCACCGGGGAGCTGTTTTTT.

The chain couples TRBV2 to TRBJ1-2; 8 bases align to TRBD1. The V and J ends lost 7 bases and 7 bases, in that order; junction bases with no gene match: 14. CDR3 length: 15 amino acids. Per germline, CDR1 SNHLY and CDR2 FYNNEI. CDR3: CASILQQGVGGGYTF. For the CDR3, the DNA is TGTGCCAGCATTCTACAACAGGGGGTAGGTGGTGGCTACACCTTC.

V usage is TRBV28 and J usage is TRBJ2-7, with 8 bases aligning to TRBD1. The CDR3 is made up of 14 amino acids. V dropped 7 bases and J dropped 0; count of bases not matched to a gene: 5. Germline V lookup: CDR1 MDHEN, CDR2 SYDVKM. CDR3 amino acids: CASIQGAYSYEQYF. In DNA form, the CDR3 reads TGTGCCAGCATCCAGGGGGCCTACTCCTACGAGCAGTACTTC.

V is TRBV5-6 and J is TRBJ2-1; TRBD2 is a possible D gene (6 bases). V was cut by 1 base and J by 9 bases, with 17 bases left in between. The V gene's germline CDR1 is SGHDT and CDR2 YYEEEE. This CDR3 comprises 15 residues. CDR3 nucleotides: TGTGCCAGCAGCTTGTTCCGCGGGAAAGGGACTGAGCAGTTCTTC. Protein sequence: CASSLFRGKGTEQFF.

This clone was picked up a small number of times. The CDR3 sequence: CAWDIGGNTIYF. CDR3 DNA: TGTGCCTGGGACATCGGTGGAAACACCATATATTTT. The gene calls are TRBV30 and TRBJ1-3; no clear D. CDR1 GTSNPN and CDR2 SVGIG come from the germline V gene (reference sequence). The CDR3 length is 12 residues. Deletions cut 5 bases from V and 3 bases from J, with 8 bases between.

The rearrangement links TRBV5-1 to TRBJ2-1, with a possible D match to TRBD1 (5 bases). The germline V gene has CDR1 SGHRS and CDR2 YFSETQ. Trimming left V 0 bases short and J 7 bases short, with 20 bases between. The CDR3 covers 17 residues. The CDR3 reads CASSLAGQGKRLNEQFF. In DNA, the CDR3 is TGCGCCAGCAGCTTGGCCGGCCAGGGCAAAAGGTTGAATGAGCAGTTCTTC.

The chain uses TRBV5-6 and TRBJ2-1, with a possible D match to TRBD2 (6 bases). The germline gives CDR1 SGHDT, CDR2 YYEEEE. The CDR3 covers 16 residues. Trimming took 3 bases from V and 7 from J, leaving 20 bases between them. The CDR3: CASSSLMEGRYNEQFF. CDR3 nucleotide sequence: TGTGCCAGCAGCTCTCTAATGGAGGGCCGATATAATGAGCAGTTCTTC.

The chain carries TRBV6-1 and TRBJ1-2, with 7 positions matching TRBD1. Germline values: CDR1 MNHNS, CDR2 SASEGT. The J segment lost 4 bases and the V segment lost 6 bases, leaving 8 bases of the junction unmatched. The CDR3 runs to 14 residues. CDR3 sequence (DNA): TGTGCCAGCAGGGACGGACAGGAACTCTATGGCTACACCTTC. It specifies CASRDGQELYGYTF.

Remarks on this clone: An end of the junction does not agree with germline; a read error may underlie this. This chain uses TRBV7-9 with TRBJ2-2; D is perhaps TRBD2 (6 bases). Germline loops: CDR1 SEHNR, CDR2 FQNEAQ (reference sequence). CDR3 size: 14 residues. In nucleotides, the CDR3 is TGTTCCAGCAGCTCCGGGGGTTTCACCGGGGAGCTGTTTTTT. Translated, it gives CSSSSGGFTGELFF.

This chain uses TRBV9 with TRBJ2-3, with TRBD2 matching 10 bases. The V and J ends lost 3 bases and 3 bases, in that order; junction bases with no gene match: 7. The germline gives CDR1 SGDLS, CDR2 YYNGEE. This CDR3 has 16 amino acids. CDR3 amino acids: CASSAGPGLATDTQYF. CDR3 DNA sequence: TGTGCCAGCAGCGCTGGACCGGGACTAGCGACAGATACGCAGTATTTT.

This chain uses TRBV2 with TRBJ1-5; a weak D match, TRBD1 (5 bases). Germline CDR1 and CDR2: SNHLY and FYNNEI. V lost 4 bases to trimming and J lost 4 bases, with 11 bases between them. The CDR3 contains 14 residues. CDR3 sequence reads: CASSGGPGNQPQHF. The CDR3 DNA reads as TGTGCCAGCAGTGGGGGCCCAGGTAATCAGCCCCAGCATTTT.

The CDR3, as DNA: TGTGCCAGCAGCTTAAACCCTAGCGGGAACACAGATACGCAGTATTTT. It yields the protein CASSLNPSGNTDTQYF. The rearrangement links TRBV7-2 to TRBJ2-3; 9 bases line up with TRBD2. Trimming at V came to 2 bases and at J to 2 bases, leaving 5 bases not matched to a gene. Germline assignment: CDR1 SGHTA and CDR2 FQGNSA. This CDR3 is 16 amino acids long.

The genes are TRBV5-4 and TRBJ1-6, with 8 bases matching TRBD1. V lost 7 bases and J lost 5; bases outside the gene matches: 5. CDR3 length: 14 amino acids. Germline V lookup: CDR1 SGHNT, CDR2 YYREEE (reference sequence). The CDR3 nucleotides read TGTGCCAGCGGAGGACAGGGCAATAATTCACCCCTCCACTTT. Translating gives CASGGQGNNSPLHF.

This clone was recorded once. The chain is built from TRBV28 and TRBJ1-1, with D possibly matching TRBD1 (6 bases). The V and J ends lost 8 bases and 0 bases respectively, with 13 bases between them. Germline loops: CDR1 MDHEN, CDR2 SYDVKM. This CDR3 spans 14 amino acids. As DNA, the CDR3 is TGTGCCAGCGGGACACCCGACCTGAACACTGAAGCTTTCTTT. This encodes CASGTPDLNTEAFF. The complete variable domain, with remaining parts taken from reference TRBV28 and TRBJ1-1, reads DVKVTQSSRYLVKRTGEKVFLECVQDMDHENMFWYRQDPGLGLRLIYFSYDVKMKEKGDIPEGYSVSREKKERFSLILESASTNQTSMYLCASGTPDLNTEAFFGQGTRLTVV.

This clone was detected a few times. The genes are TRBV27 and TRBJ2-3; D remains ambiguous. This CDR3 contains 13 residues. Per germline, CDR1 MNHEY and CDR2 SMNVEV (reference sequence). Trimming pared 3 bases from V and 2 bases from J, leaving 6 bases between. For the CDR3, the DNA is TGTGCCAGCAGTTTTACTTACACAGATACGCAGTATTTT. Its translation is CASSFTYTDTQYF.

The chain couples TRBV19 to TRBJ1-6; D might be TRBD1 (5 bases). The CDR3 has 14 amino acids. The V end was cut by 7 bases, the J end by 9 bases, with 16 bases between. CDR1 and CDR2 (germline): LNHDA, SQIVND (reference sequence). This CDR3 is CASTPTELGSPLHF. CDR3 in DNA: TGTGCCAGTACCCCGACAGAGCTAGGTTCACCCCTCCACTTT.

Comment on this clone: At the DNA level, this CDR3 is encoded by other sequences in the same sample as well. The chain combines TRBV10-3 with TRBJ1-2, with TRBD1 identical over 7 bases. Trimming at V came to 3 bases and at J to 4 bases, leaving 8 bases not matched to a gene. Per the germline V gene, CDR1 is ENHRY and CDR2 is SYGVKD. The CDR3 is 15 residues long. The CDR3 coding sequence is TGTGCCATCAGTGAAGGGACAGAACCTGTCTATGGCTACACCTTC. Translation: CAISEGTEPVYGYTF.

This CDR3 reads CASSLAGASTDTQYF. The CDR3 DNA is TGTGCCAGCAGCTTGGCGGGAGCGAGCACAGATACGCAGTATTTT. The rearrangement links TRBV5-4 to TRBJ2-3, with a possible D match to TRBD2 (6 bases). Germline loops: CDR1 SGHNT, CDR2 YYREEE (reference sequence). V gave up 0 bases and J gave up 0 bases, with 8 bases separating them. The CDR3 length is 15 residues.

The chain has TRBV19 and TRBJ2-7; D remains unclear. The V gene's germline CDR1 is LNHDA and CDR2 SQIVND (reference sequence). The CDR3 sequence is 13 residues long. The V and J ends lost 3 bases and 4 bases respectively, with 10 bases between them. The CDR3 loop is CASSIGEPYEQYF. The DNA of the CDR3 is TGTGCCAGTAGTATCGGTGAGCCGTACGAGCAGTACTTC.

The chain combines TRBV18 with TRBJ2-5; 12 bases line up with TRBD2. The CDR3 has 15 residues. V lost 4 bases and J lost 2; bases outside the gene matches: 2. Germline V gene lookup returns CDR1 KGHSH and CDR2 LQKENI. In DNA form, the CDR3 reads TGTGCCAGCTCACGACTAGCGGGAGAGCAAGAGACCCAGTACTTC. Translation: CASSRLAGEQETQYF.

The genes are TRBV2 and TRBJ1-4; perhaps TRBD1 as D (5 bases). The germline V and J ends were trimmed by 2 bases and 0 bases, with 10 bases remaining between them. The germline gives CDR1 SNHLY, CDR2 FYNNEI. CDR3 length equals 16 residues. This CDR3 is CASSERQPATNEKLFF. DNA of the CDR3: TGTGCCAGCAGTGAAAGACAGCCTGCAACTAATGAAAAACTGTTTTTT.

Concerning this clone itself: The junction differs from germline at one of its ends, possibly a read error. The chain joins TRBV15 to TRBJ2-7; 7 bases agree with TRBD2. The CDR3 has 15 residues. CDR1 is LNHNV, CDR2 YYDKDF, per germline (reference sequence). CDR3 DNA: TGTGCCACCAGCGCCCGGGACTACACCTCCTACGAGCAGTATTTC. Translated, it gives CATSARDYTSYEQYF.